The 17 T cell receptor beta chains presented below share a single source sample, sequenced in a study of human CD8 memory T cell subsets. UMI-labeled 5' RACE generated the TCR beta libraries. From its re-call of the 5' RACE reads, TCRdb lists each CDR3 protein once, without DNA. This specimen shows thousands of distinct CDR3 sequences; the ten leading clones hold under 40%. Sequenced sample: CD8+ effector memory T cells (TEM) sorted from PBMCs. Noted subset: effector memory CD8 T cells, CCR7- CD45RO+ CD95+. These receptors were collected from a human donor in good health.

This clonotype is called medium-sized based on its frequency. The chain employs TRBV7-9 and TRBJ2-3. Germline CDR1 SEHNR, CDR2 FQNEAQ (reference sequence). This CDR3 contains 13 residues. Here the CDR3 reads CARSSIPSDTQYF.

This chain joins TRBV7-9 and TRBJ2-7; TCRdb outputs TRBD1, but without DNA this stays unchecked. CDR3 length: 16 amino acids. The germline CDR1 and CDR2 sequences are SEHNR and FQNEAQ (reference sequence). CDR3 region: CASSPPRGRSDYEQYF. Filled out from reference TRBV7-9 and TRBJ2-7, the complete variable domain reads DTGVSQNPRHKITKRGQNVTFRCDPISEHNRLYWYRQTLGQGPEFLTYFQNEAQLEKSRLLSDRFSAERPKGSFSTLEIQRTEQGDSAMYLCASSPPRGRSDYEQYFGPGTRLTVT.

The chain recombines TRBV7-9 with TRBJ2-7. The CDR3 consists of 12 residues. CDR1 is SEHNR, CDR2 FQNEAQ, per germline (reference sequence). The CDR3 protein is CASSIGVYEQYF. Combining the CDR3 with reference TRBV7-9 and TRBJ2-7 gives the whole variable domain DTGVSQNPRHKITKRGQNVTFRCDPISEHNRLYWYRQTLGQGPEFLTYFQNEAQLEKSRLLSDRFSAERPKGSFSTLEIQRTEQGDSAMYLCASSIGVYEQYFGPGTRLTVT.

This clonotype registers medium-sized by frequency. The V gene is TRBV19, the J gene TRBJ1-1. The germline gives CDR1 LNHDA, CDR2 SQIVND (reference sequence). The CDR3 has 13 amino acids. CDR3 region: CASSILRNTEAFF.

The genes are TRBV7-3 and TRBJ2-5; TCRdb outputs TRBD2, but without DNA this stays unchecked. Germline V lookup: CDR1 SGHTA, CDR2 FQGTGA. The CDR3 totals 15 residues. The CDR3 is CASSEGTSGKETQYF.

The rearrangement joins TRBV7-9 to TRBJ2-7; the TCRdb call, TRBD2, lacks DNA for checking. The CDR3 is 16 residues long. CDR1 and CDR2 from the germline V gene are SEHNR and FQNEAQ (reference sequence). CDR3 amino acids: CASSLLGTSASYEQYF.

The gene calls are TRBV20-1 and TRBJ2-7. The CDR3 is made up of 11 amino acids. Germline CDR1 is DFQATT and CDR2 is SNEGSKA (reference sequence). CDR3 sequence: CSARQDYEQYF.

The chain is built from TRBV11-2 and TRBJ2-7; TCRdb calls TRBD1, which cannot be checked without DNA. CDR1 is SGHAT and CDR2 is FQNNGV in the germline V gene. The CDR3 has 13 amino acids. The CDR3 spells CASGQGLPYEQYF.

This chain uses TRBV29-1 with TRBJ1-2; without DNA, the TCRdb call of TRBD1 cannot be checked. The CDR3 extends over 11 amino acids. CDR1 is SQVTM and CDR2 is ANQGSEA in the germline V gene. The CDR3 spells CSVATGDGYTF.

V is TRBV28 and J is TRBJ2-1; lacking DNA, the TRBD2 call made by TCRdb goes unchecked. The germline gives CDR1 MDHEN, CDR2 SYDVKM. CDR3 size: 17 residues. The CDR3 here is CASSFFLRGTRDNEQFF.

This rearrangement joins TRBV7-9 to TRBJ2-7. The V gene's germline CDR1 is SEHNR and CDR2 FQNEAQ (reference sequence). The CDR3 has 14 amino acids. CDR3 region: CASSTTQTWDEQYF.

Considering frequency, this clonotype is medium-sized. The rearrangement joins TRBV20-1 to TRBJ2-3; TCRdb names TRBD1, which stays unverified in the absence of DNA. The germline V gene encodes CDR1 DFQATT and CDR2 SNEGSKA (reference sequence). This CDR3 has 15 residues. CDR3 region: CSARVGGGDTDTQYF.

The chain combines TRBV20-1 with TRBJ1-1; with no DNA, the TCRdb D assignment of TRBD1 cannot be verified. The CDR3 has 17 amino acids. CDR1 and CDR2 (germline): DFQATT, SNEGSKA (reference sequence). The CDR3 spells CSARDGQGALSGTEAFF.

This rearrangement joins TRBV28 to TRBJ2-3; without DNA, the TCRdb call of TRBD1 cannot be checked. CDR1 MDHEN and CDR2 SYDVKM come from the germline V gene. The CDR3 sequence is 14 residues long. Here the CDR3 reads CASSFVSGSDTQYF.

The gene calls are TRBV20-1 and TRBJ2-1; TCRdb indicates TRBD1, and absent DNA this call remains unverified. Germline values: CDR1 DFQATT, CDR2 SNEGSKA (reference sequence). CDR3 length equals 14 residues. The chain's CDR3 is CSANPGTGGNEQFF.

The CDR3 loop is CASSQDHQQPQHF. The V gene is TRBV3-1, the J gene TRBJ1-5. Germline CDR1 LGHDT, CDR2 YNNKEL (reference sequence). The CDR3 has 13 residues.

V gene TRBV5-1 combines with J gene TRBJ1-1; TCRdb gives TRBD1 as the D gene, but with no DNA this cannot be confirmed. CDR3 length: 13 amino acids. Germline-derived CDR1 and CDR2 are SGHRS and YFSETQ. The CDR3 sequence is CASSDGQGVEAFF.